The present entry profiles one T cell receptor beta chain with its context. What it binds is unknown. The CDR3 extends over 15 amino acids. V shed 4 bases, J shed 2 bases, and the junction held 4 bases outside the gene matches. Germline V CDR1 and CDR2: SGHRS, YFSETQ. The sample belongs to a study of cytomegalovirus exposure and HLA in healthy donors. Whole-study results and caveats: In a later analysis, a genetic analysis reported fewer productive-TCR N-insertions in an Asian-associated ancestry cluster than the cohort average. The authors considered a cluster of highly shared sequence variants likely to be a sequencing artifact.

This PCR relied on a set of 60 Vbeta primers and 13 Jbeta primers. The protocol was immunoSEQ multiplex PCR, while the TCRdb copy is restricted to in-frame clones and leaves out a portion. The sample includes about 150,000 clones, about 74% of them seen just once. The source is a man aged 35 to 55 in good health and CMV-seropositive. Sequenced input: PBMCs. J is TRBJ2-1 and V is TRBV5-1; 9 bases are a match to TRBD2. CDR3 nucleotide sequence: TGCGCCAGCAGCCTTAGCGGGAGCGCCTACAATGAGCAGTTCTTC. Its protein is CASSLSGSAYNEQFF. The full variable domain, its missing parts supplied by reference TRBV5-1 and TRBJ2-1, is KAGVTQTPRYLIKTRGQQVTLSCSPISGHRSVSWYQQTPGQGLQFLFEYFSETQRNKGNFPGRFSGRQFSNSRSEMNVSTLELGDSALYLCASSLSGSAYNEQFFGPGTRLTVL.